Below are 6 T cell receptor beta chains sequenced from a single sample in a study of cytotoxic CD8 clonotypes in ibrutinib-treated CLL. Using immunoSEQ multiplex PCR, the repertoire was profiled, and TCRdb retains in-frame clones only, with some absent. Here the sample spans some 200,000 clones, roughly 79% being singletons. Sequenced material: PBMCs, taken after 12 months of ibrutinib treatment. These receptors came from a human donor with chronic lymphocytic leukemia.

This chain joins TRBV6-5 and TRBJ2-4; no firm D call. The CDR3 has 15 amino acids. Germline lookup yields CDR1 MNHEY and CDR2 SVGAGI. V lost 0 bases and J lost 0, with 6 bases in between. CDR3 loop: CASSYSVSAKNIQYF. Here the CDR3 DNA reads TGTGCCAGCAGTTACTCCGTATCAGCCAAAAACATTCAGTACTTC.

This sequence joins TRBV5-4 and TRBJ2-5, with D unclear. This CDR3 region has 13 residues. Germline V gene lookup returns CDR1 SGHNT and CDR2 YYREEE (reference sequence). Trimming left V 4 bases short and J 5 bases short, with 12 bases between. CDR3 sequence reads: CASSQVAAETQYF. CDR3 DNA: TGTGCCAGCAGCCAGGTTGCTGCGGAGACCCAGTACTTC.

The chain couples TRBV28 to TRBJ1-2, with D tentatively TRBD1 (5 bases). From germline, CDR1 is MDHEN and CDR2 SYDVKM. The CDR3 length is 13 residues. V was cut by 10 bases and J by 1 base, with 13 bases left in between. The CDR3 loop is CATQGRNNYGYTF. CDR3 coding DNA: TGTGCCACCCAGGGTAGGAATAACTATGGCTACACCTTC.

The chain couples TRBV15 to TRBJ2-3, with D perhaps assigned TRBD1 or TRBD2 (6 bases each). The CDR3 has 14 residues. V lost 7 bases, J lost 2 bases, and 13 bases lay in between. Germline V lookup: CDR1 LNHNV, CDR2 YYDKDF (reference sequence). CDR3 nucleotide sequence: TGTGCCACCATGAAAGGGGGGCCCACAGATACGCAGTATTTT. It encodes CATMKGGPTDTQYF.

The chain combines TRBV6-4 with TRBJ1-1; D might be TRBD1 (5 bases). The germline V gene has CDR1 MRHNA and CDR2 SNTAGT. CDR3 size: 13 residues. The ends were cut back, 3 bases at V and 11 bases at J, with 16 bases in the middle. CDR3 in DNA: TGTGCCAGCAGTGATACAGGCCAAGGGAGGGCTTTCTTT. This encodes CASSDTGQGRAFF.

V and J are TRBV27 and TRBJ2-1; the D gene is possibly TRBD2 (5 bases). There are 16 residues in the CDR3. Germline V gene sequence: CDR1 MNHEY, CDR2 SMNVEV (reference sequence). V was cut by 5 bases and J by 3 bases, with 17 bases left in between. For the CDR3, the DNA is TGTGCCAGCAGTCGGGATCGCGGAGTGGGCTACAATGAGCAGTTCTTC. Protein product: CASSRDRGVGYNEQFF.